The 22 T cell receptor beta chains below were found in one sample sequenced in a study of CD8+CD57+ T cells in acquired aplastic anemia. The template for TCR beta VDJ and CDR3 sequence profiling was genomic DNA. TCRdb fed the reads into MiXCR, producing one record per CDR3 protein. The table lists 250,000 to 300,000 distinct CDR3 sequences, 50% to 70% of them singletons, with 8% in the top ten. The specimen sequenced was sorted CD4+, CD8+, or CD8+CD57+ T cells (not recorded which) from PBMCs. The receptors derive from a human donor with severe aplastic anemia or a healthy control (not recorded which).

This clonotype was observed a few times. The V and J genes are TRBV2 and TRBJ1-6; D gene uncertain. The CDR3 has 14 amino acids. V lost 6 bases to trimming and J lost 8 bases, with 14 bases between them. Germline CDR1 reads SNHLY; CDR2 reads FYNNEI. The CDR3: CASRMWGPDSPLHF. CDR3 nucleotide sequence: TGTGCCAGCAGGATGTGGGGTCCGGATTCACCCCTCCACTTT. Full variable domain (outside the CDR3, taken from reference TRBV2 and TRBJ1-6): EPEVTQTPSHQVTQMGQEVILRCVPISNHLYFYWYRQILGQKVEFLVSFYNNEISEKSEIFDDQFSVERPDGSNFTLKIRSTKLEDSAMYFCASRMWGPDSPLHFGNGTRLTVT.

This clonotype was detected many times. CDR3 sequence reads: CARKAGGPYNEQFF. The CDR3 nucleotides read TGTGCCAGGAAGGCGGGGGGGCCCTACAATGAGCAGTTCTTC. The chain combines TRBV2 with TRBJ2-1; TRBD2 matches 9 bases. Germline CDR1 is SNHLY and CDR2 is FYNNEI. V gave up 9 bases and J gave up 2 bases; unmatched junction bases: 5. CDR3 length: 14 residues.

A few counts support this clonotype. The genes are TRBV19 and TRBJ2-5; tentatively, D is TRBD2 (8 bases). CDR1 is LNHDA, CDR2 SQIVND, per germline (reference sequence). The CDR3 totals 16 residues. V lost 3 bases, J lost 4 bases, and 18 bases lay in between. This chain's CDR3 is CASSIGGDRFLETQYF. The DNA for the CDR3 is TGTGCCAGTAGTATCGGGGGGGACAGATTCCTAGAGACCCAGTACTTC.

The chain couples TRBV7-9 to TRBJ2-7; the match to TRBD1 covers 8 bases. The germline CDR1 and CDR2 sequences are SEHNR and FQNEAQ (reference sequence). The CDR3 covers 15 residues. V lost 6 bases, J lost 1 base, and 8 bases stayed unmatched. The CDR3 DNA reads TGTGCCAGCAGACGACGGGACAGGTCGTCCTACGAGCAGTACTTC. It specifies CASRRRDRSSYEQYF. Looking up the rest from reference TRBV7-9 and TRBJ2-7 gives the full variable domain: DTGVSQNPRHKITKRGQNVTFRCDPISEHNRLYWYRQTLGQGPEFLTYFQNEAQLEKSRLLSDRFSAERPKGSFSTLEIQRTEQGDSAMYLCASRRRDRSSYEQYFGPGTRLTVT.

The genes are TRBV7-2 and TRBJ2-7; D ambiguous. The V end lost 2 bases, the J end lost 6 bases, and 11 bases lay between the germline ends. Germline CDR1 is SGHTA and CDR2 is FQGNSA. The CDR3 runs to 13 residues. CDR3 amino acids: CASSLSSESEQYF. The CDR3 region has the DNA TGTGCCAGCAGCTTAAGTTCTGAGTCCGAGCAGTACTTC. Complete variable domain (other parts from reference TRBV7-2 and TRBJ2-7): GAGVSQSPSNKVTEKGKDVELRCDPISGHTALYWYRQSLGQGLEFLIYFQGNSAPDKSGLPSDRFSAERTGGSVSTLTIQRTQQEDSAVYLCASSLSSESEQYFGPGTRLTVT.

This clonotype has only a few counts. J is TRBJ2-3 and V is TRBV7-2, with 16 bases fitting TRBD2. From germline, CDR1 is SGHTA and CDR2 FQGNSA. The CDR3 is made up of 16 amino acids. V shed 3 bases and J 7 bases; nucleotides not matched to a gene: 4. DNA for the CDR3: TGTGCCAGCAGCTTTGGGACTAGCGGGAGGGCCAATACGCAGTATTTT. As protein: CASSFGTSGRANTQYF.

As concerns this clonotype: The junction shows a germline mismatch at one end, possibly a read error. The chain links TRBV2 to TRBJ1-1; D unclear. Germline V lookup: CDR1 SNHLY, CDR2 FYNNEI. The CDR3 consists of 13 residues. CDR3 in DNA: TGTGCCAGCAAGTTTGGGGAGAACACTGATGCTTTCTTT. As protein: CASKFGENTDAFF.

The chain uses TRBV7-8 and TRBJ2-3; D not certain. The germline gives CDR1 SGHVS, CDR2 FQNEAQ. The CDR3 is made up of 13 amino acids. The germline V and J ends were trimmed by 2 bases and 1 base, with 4 bases remaining between them. The CDR3 nucleotides are TGTGCCAGCAGCTTATGGGGCACAGATACGCAGTATTTT. Protein sequence: CASSLWGTDTQYF. Full variable domain (missing parts from reference TRBV7-8 and TRBJ2-3): GAGVSQSPRYKVAKRGQDVALRCDPISGHVSLFWYQQALGQGPEFLTYFQNEAQLDKSGLPSDRFFAERPEGSVSTLKIQRTQQEDSAVYLCASSLWGTDTQYFGPGTRLTVL.

This clonotype was picked up many times. The gene calls are TRBV5-1 and TRBJ2-7; D unresolved. The germline CDR1 and CDR2 sequences are SGHRS and YFSETQ. The CDR3 covers 12 residues. Trimming left V 0 bases short and J 5 bases short, with 6 bases between. CDR3 loop: CASSLDRNEQYF. CDR3 DNA sequence: TGCGCCAGCAGCTTGGATCGCAACGAGCAGTACTTC.

The chain combines TRBV20-1 with TRBJ2-5; D might be TRBD2 (6 bases). CDR3 size: 15 residues. Germline values: CDR1 DFQATT, CDR2 SNEGSKA (reference sequence). Trimming shortened V by 3 bases and J by 1 base, and 15 bases separated the two germline ends. DNA for the CDR3: TGCAGTGCTAGGGAACAAGGGACTTTCCAAGAGACCCAGTACTTC. This translates into CSAREQGTFQETQYF.

The chain uses TRBV2 and TRBJ1-3, with D unresolved. Germline V lookup: CDR1 SNHLY, CDR2 FYNNEI. CDR3 length: 16 amino acids. Deletions cut 4 bases from V and 1 base from J, with 14 bases between. This CDR3 is CASSVERSLSGNTIYF. The CDR3 DNA follows: TGTGCCAGCAGTGTCGAAAGGAGTTTATCTGGAAACACCATATATTTT.

CDR3 in amino acids: CASSVRSKTQHF. The DNA for the CDR3 is TGTGCCAGCAGTGTACGAAGTAAGACCCAGCATTTT. The V gene is TRBV2, the J gene TRBJ1-5, with no clear D. The length of the CDR3 is 12 residues. Germline lookup yields CDR1 SNHLY and CDR2 FYNNEI. V lost 4 bases and J 11 bases, leaving 12 bases between the germline ends.

As to this clonotype: This may be a read error: a much more frequent sequence differs by one nucleotide. The rearrangement links TRBV6-1 to TRBJ2-2; TRBD1 agrees at 9 bases. CDR3 length equals 14 residues. CDR1 MNHNS and CDR2 SASEGT come from the germline V gene. The V and J ends lost 11 bases and 6 bases, in that order; junction bases with no gene match: 10. CDR3 sequence: CAGETGGPPGELFF. The DNA of the CDR3 is TGTGCCGGCGAAACAGGGGGCCCTCCCGGGGAGCTGTTTTTT.

Note on this clonotype: This may be a read error: a much more frequent sequence differs by one nucleotide. V gene TRBV6-1 combines with J gene TRBJ1-5; D is unclear. This CDR3 is built from 14 residues. V was trimmed by 3 bases and J by 5 bases, leaving 11 bases between them. The germline CDR1 and CDR2 sequences are MNHNS and SASEGT. The CDR3 DNA is TGTGCCAGCAGTGAGGGGAACCCCTATCAGCCCCAGCATTTT. Its translation is CASSEGNPYQPQHF.

In the case of this clonotype: The junction shows a germline mismatch at one end, possibly a read error. The chain joins TRBV20-1 to TRBJ1-2; 7 bases are a match to TRBD1. Germline CDR1 DFQATT, CDR2 SNEGSKA (reference sequence). This CDR3 has 13 residues. The CDR3 DNA reads as TGCAGTGCTAGAACAGGGGTGGGCTATGGCCACACCTTC. Its protein is CSARTGVGYGHTF.

The J gene is TRBJ2-5, the V gene TRBV20-1; 9 bases are a match to TRBD2. The CDR3 length is 14 residues. The germline V gene encodes CDR1 DFQATT and CDR2 SNEGSKA (reference sequence). With 1 base clipped from V and 5 bases from J, the junction kept 5 bases outside the gene matches. This chain's CDR3 is CSARGRGGLETQYF. The CDR3 DNA reads as TGCAGTGCTAGAGGGCGGGGGGGCTTGGAGACCCAGTACTTC.

The table lists this clonotype with many counts. The V gene is TRBV5-1, the J gene TRBJ2-7; a possible D gene is TRBD2 (5 bases). CDR1 and CDR2 from the germline V gene are SGHRS and YFSETQ. V was shortened by 4 bases and J by 1 base, with 12 bases between the two germline ends. The length of the CDR3 is 14 residues. As DNA, the CDR3 is TGCGCCAGCAGCCCGTTGGAGGCATCCTACGAGCAGTACTTC. Encoded protein: CASSPLEASYEQYF. The full variable domain, completed using reference TRBV5-1 and TRBJ2-7, is KAGVTQTPRYLIKTRGQQVTLSCSPISGHRSVSWYQQTPGQGLQFLFEYFSETQRNKGNFPGRFSGRQFSNSRSEMNVSTLELGDSALYLCASSPLEASYEQYFGPGTRLTVT.

This clonotype appeared many times. The chain couples TRBV6-5 to TRBJ2-5, with 9 bases that match TRBD2. Germline CDR1 reads MNHEY; CDR2 reads SVGAGI. Trimming cost V 2 bases and J 2 bases; bases outside gene matches: 12. The length of the CDR3 is 18 residues. The DNA of the CDR3 is TGTGCCAGCAGTTACGGGGGGAGCCTGCTAGCGGGACAAGAGACCCAGTACTTC. The encoded protein is CASSYGGSLLAGQETQYF.

The chain joins TRBV7-9 to TRBJ2-7; D perhaps matches TRBD1 (5 bases). The germline V and J ends were trimmed by 5 bases and 0 bases, with 14 bases remaining between them. Germline CDR1 reads SEHNR; CDR2 reads FQNEAQ (reference sequence). CDR3 length: 15 amino acids. CDR3 DNA sequence: TGTGCCAGCAGCCAAGTATCAGGGTCCTCCTACGAGCAGTACTTC. It yields the protein CASSQVSGSSYEQYF.

The chain employs TRBV6-1 and TRBJ1-5; unclear D gene. CDR1 is MNHNS and CDR2 is SASEGT in the germline V gene. The V and J ends lost 4 bases and 1 base respectively, with 11 bases between them. The CDR3 runs 15 residues. CDR3 region: CASSVEFHSNQPQHF. CDR3 nucleotides: TGTGCCAGCAGTGTTGAGTTTCACAGCAATCAGCCCCAGCATTTT.

The V call is TRBV24-1, the J call TRBJ2-7; possibly TRBD1 or TRBD2 for D (5 bases each). The CDR3 runs to 15 residues. CDR1 is KGHDR, CDR2 SFDVKD, per germline. Trimming pared 6 bases from V and 0 bases from J, leaving 14 bases between. The CDR3 coding sequence is TGTGCCACCAGTTCCGGGGCCGTGAGCTCCTACGAGCAGTACTTC. Protein product: CATSSGAVSSYEQYF.

The rearrangement links TRBV7-9 to TRBJ2-1; tentative D call: TRBD1 (5 bases). The V end lost 1 base, the J end lost 8 bases, and 15 bases lay between the germline ends. Germline V gene sequence: CDR1 SEHNR, CDR2 FQNEAQ (reference sequence). There are 15 residues in the CDR3. The CDR3 DNA reads as TGTGCCAGCAGCTTAGGTGTTTCAGGGCGAGATGAGCAGTTCTTC. This encodes CASSLGVSGRDEQFF.